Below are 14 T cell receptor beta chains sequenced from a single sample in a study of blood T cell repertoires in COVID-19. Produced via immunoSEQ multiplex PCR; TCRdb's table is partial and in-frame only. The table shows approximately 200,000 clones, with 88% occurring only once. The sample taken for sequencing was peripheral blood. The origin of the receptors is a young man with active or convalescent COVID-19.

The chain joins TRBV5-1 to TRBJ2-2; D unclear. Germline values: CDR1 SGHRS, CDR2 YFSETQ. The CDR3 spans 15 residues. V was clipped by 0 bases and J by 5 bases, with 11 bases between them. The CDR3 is CASSLGAIRTGELFF. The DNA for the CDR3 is TGCGCCAGCAGCTTGGGGGCTATAAGAACCGGGGAGCTGTTTTTT. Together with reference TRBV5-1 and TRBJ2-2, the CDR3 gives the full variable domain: KAGVTQTPRYLIKTRGQQVTLSCSPISGHRSVSWYQQTPGQGLQFLFEYFSETQRNKGNFPGRFSGRQFSNSRSEMNVSTLELGDSALYLCASSLGAIRTGELFFGEGSRLTVL.

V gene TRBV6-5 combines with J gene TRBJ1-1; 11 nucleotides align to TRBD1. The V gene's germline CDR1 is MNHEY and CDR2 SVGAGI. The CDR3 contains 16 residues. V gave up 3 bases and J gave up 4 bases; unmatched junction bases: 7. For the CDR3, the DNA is TGTGCCAGCAGTTATCATGGACAGGGGGCGTCCACTGAAGCTTTCTTT. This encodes CASSYHGQGASTEAFF.

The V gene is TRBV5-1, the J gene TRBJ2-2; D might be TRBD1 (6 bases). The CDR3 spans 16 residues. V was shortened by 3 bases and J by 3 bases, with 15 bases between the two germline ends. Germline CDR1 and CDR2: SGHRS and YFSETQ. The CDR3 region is CASSSRTDPHTGELFF. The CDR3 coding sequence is TGCGCCAGCAGCTCCAGGACAGACCCACACACCGGGGAGCTGTTTTTT.

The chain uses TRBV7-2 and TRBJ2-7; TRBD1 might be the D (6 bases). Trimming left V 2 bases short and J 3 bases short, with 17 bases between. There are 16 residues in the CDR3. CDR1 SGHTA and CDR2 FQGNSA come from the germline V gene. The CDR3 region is CASSLTGQGQIYEQYF. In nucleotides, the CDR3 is TGTGCCAGCAGCTTAACAGGGCAGGGCCAAATCTACGAGCAGTACTTC.

The CDR3 is CASSPQGRTEAFF. CDR3 bases: TGTGCCAGCAGCCCTCAGGGCAGGACTGAAGCTTTCTTT. The chain links TRBV3-1 (or the pseudogene TRBV3-2) to TRBJ1-1; TRBD1 might be the D (5 bases). The germline gives CDR1 LGHDT, CDR2 YNNKEL (reference sequence). The CDR3 loop spans 13 amino acids. V was shortened by 4 bases and J by 5 bases, with 11 bases between the two germline ends.

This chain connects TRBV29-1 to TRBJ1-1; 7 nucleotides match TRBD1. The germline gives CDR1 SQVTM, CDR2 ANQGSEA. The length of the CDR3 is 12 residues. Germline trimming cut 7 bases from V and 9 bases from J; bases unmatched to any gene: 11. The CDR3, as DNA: TGCAGCGGCAGAGGACAGGCAAGGAAAGCTTTCTTT. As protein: CSGRGQARKAFF.

CDR3 sequence: CASSNRNTEAFF. CDR3 bases: TGTGCCAGTAGTAACAGGAACACTGAAGCTTTCTTT. The chain recombines TRBV19 with TRBJ1-1; D is uncertain. Germline CDR1 is LNHDA and CDR2 is SQIVND (reference sequence). With 4 bases removed from V and 1 base from J, the gap between germline ends came to 4 bases. The CDR3 is 12 amino acids.

The CDR3 DNA reads TGCGCCAGCAGCTTGGCGCCCGACCAGGTCTACGAGCAGTACTTC. Translating it yields CASSLAPDQVYEQYF. J is TRBJ2-7 and V is TRBV5-1; D ambiguous. V dropped 0 bases and J dropped 3 bases, with 13 bases sitting between them. This CDR3 has 15 residues. The germline V gene encodes CDR1 SGHRS and CDR2 YFSETQ.

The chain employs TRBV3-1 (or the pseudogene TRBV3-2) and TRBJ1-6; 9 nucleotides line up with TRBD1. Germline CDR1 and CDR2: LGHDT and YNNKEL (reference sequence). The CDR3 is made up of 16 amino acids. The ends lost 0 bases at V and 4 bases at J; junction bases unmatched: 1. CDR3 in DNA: TGTGCCAGCAGCCAAGATGGGACAGGGTATAATTCACCCCTCCACTTT. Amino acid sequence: CASSQDGTGYNSPLHF.

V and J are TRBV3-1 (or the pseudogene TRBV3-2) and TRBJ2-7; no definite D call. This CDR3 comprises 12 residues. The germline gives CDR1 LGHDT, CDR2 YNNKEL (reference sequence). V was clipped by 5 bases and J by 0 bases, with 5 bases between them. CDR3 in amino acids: CASSGSSYEQYF. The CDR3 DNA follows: TGTGCCAGCAGCGGTAGCTCCTACGAGCAGTACTTC.

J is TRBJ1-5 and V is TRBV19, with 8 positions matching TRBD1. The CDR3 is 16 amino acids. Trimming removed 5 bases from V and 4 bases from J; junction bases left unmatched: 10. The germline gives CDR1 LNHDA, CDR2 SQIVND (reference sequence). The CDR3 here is CASSLEVTGANQPQHF. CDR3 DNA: TGTGCCAGTAGTCTTGAAGTGACAGGGGCAAATCAGCCCCAGCATTTT.

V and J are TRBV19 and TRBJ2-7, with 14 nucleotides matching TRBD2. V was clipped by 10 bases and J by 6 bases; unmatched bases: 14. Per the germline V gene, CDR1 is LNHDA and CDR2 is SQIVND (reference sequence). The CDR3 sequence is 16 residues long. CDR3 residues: CAILNRGLAGVGEQYF. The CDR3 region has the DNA TGTGCCATTCTAAATCGGGGACTAGCGGGAGTAGGCGAGCAGTACTTC.

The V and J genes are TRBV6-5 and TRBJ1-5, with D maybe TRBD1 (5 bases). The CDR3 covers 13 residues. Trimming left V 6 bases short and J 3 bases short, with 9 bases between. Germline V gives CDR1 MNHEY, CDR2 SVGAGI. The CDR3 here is CASSYGHNQPQHF. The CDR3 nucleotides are TGTGCCAGCAGCTACGGACACAATCAGCCCCAGCATTTT.

The CDR3 sequence: CASSLARQYEQYF. As DNA, the CDR3 is TGTGCCAGCAGCTTAGCGAGACAGTACGAGCAGTACTTC. This chain joins TRBV7-2 and TRBJ2-7; tentatively, D is TRBD1 (5 bases). The CDR3 length is 13 residues. V was shortened by 0 bases and J by 4 bases, with 7 bases between the two germline ends. The V gene's germline CDR1 is SGHTA and CDR2 FQGNSA.